This is a list of T cell receptor beta chains from one sample in a study of blood T cell repertoires in COVID-19. Libraries were prepared by immunoSEQ multiplex PCR; TCRdb keeps only in-frame clonotypes and omits some of them. The sample carries 85,000 to 100,000 clones, just over 90% recorded once. Input material: peripheral blood. The receptors stem from a man aged 55-75 years with acute or convalescent COVID-19. Each CDR3 is given with its conserved first and last residue. The D gene is left open where the match is weak. Part of the rows lack a size; the others show once, few, many or a class for expanded clones.

J gene | clone size | V gene | D gene | CDR3 DNA | CDR3 protein
TRBJ1-2 | once | TRBV19 | . | TGTGCCAGTAGTATAGGCGGGGGGACTGCTGGCTACACCTTC | CASSIGGGTAGYTF
TRBJ1-6 | . | TRBV11-2 | . | TGTGCCAGCAGCTTACCCAATGGGGGAGGGGGTTCACCCCTCCACTTT | CASSLPNGGGGSPLHF
TRBJ1-2 | . | TRBV28 | . | TGTGCCAGCAGTTCCGGACAGCCTACCTATGGCTACACCTTC | CASSSGQPTYGYTF
TRBJ2-3 | . | TRBV9 | . | TGTGCCAGCAGCCCCAGCGGGAGCACAGATACGCAGTATTTT | CASSPSGSTDTQYF
TRBJ1-5 | . | TRBV27 | . | TGTGCCAGCAGGAATCAGGCAAATCAGCCCCAGCATTTT | CASRNQANQPQHF
TRBJ2-1 | . | TRBV5-6 | . | TGTGCCAGCGCCCTTGCGACATTTCTCTACAATGAGCAGTTCTTC | CASALATFLYNEQFF
TRBJ1-1 | . | TRBV3-1/TRBV3-2 | . | TGTGCCAGCAGCCGGACAGTGAACACTGAAGCTTTCTTT | CASSRTVNTEAFF
TRBJ2-3 | . | TRBV7-7 | . | TGTGCCAGCAGCTTAGGGAGACTAGATACGCAGTATTTT | CASSLGRLDTQYF
TRBJ2-1 | . | TRBV3-1/TRBV3-2 | TRBD2 | TGTGCCAGCAGCCACGGAGCGGGGGGGTACAATGAGCAGTTCTTC | CASSHGAGGYNEQFF
TRBJ1-2 | . | TRBV6-5 | . | TGTGCCAGCAGCCCCCCGGGGGGCTATGGCTACACCTTC | CASSPPGGYGYTF
TRBJ2-1 | . | TRBV27 | TRBD2 | TGTGCCAGCAGTTTAGGGACTAGCGGGACCCTGCGGGATGAGCAGTTCTTC | CASSLGTSGTLRDEQFF
TRBJ1-2 | . | TRBV23-1 | TRBD1 | TGCGCCAGCAGTCAAGTGGACAGGGTGCATGGCTACACCTTC | CASSQVDRVHGYTF
TRBJ2-5 | . | TRBV5-5 | . | TGTGCCAGCAGCTTGGGGGACTCACAAGAGACCCAGTACTTC | CASSLGDSQETQYF
TRBJ1-6 | . | TRBV5-6 | TRBD1 | TGTGCCAGCAGCTTCAGGGGGCTTTGGAATTCACCCCTCCACTTT | CASSFRGLWNSPLHF
TRBJ2-2 | once | TRBV18 | TRBD1 | TGTGCCAGCTCACCACCGGGACAGGGTAACACCGGGGAGCTGTTTTTT | CASSPPGQGNTGELFF
TRBJ1-3 | . | TRBV6-1 | . | TGTGCCAGCAGTGAGCCTGGAGGACCGCGGTACACCATATATTTT | CASSEPGGPRYTIYF
TRBJ2-6 | . | TRBV3-1/TRBV3-2 | . | TGTGCCAGCAGCCAACACAGTTCTGGGGCCAACGTCCTGACTTTC | CASSQHSSGANVLTF
TRBJ1-1 | . | TRBV18 | . | TGTGCCAGCTCACCTGCCGGGAAGAACACTGAAGCTTTCTTT | CASSPAGKNTEAFF
TRBJ1-5 | . | TRBV6-2/TRBV6-3 | . | TGTGCCAGCAGTTACATACTGAGCAATCAGCCCCAGCATTTT | CASSYILSNQPQHF
TRBJ1-2 | . | TRBV3-1/TRBV3-2 | TRBD1 | TGTGCCAGCAGCCCGGGACAGCAGGCGGAGTACTATGGCTACACCTTC | CASSPGQQAEYYGYTF
TRBJ1-4 | once | TRBV19 | . | TGTGCCAGTAACTTTGAAAAACTGTTTTTT | CASNFEKLFF
TRBJ1-4 | . | TRBV4-2 | . | TGTGCCAGCAGCCACAGCGGACCTCAGTTGGTAAAACTGTTTTTT | CASSHSGPQLVKLFF
TRBJ1-5 | . | TRBV4-2 | . | TGTGCCAGCAGCCAGGCTCTTAATCAGCCCCAGCATTTT | CASSQALNQPQHF
TRBJ1-1 | . | TRBV10-2 | TRBD1 | TGCGCCAGCCGGGACAGGATGAACACTGAAGCTTTCTTT | CASRDRMNTEAFF
TRBJ1-6 | . | TRBV5-1 | TRBD1 | TGCGCCAGCAGTACAGGGGTGATTCGGACACCCCTCCACTTT | CASSTGVIRTPLHF
TRBJ2-3 | . | TRBV6-6 | . | TGTGCCAGCAGTTACTCGACAGGATACAGCACAGATACGCAGTATTTT | CASSYSTGYSTDTQYF
TRBJ1-1 | few | TRBV5-1 | . | TGCGCCAGCAGCTTGGACCCAGGCATTGAAGCTTTCTTT | CASSLDPGIEAFF
TRBJ1-2 | . | TRBV5-4 | . | TGTGCCAGCAGCACCCCGGACTGGACGTCTTTACATGGCTACACCTTC | CASSTPDWTSLHGYTF
TRBJ2-5 | . | TRBV5-8 | TRBD1 | TGTGCCAGCAGCCGAGACAGGGGAGAGACCCAGTACTTC | CASSRDRGETQYF
TRBJ1-4 | once | TRBV25-1 | TRBD1 | TGTGCCAGCAGTGCCTGGACAGGGCCAACTAATGAAAAACTGTTTTTT | CASSAWTGPTNEKLFF
TRBJ1-6 | . | TRBV6-5 | . | TGTGCCAGCAGAAACAATGGAGGGTCTAGTTCACCCCTCCACTTT | CASRNNGGSSSPLHF
TRBJ1-1 | once | TRBV24-1 | TRBD1 | TGTGCCACCAGTGATTCGAAAACAGGGGGCACTGAAGCTTTCTTT | CATSDSKTGGTEAFF
TRBJ2-1 | . | TRBV5-1 | TRBD2 | TGCGCCAGCAGCCCAACTAGCGGGGGGGCTTATGAGCAGTTCTTC | CASSPTSGGAYEQFF
TRBJ2-2 | . | TRBV27 | . | TGTGCCAGCAGGGGGGCAGGGCGCACCGGGGAGCTGTTTTTT | CASRGAGRTGELFF
TRBJ1-6 | . | TRBV7-9 | TRBD1 | TGTGCCAGCAGCTTAGGGGACAGGGGGAATTCACCCCTCCACTTT | CASSLGDRGNSPLHF
TRBJ1-5 | . | TRBV4-2 | . | TGTGCCAGCAGCCCCCGCCGTGGAGGTGATCAGCCCCAGCATTTT | CASSPRRGGDQPQHF
TRBJ2-4 | once | TRBV19 | . | TGTGCCAGTAGTGAGTGGGACAACAAAAACATTCAGTACTTC | CASSEWDNKNIQYF
TRBJ1-5 | once | TRBV7-2 | . | TGTGCCAGCAGCTTAGGACGGGAAAGTTATCAGCCCCAGCATTTT | CASSLGRESYQPQHF
TRBJ1-1 | . | TRBV5-1 | . | TGCGCCAGCAGCTTACGACAGCGAGTGAACACTGAAGCTTTCTTT | CASSLRQRVNTEAFF
TRBJ1-2 | . | TRBV5-6 | TRBD1 | TGTGCCAGCAGCCAATCCGGGACAGGGAGAACCTATGGCTACACCTTC | CASSQSGTGRTYGYTF
TRBJ2-5 | . | TRBV5-6 | TRBD1 | TGTGCCAGCAGCTCCCAGGACAGGGGGCTGGAGACCCAGTACTTC | CASSSQDRGLETQYF
TRBJ1-2 | . | TRBV11-2 | TRBD1 | TGTGCCAGCAGCCCTAGAGGGACAGGGGCTCCCTATGGCTACACCTTC | CASSPRGTGAPYGYTF
TRBJ1-6 | . | TRBV6-4 | TRBD1 | TGTGCCAGCAGTGAGCGTTCAGGGACAGCGTATAATTCACCCCTCCACTTT | CASSERSGTAYNSPLHF
TRBJ1-2 | once | TRBV5-4 | TRBD1 | TGTGCCAGCAGCTTGGCCGCCGACAGGGCTAACTATGGCTACACCTTC | CASSLAADRANYGYTF
TRBJ1-1 | . | TRBV7-2 | . | TGTGCCAGCAGCTTAGACCGACAGGATAAGCAAGCTTTCTTT | CASSLDRQDKQAFF